This TCR beta chain was identified in a study of blood T cell repertoires in COVID-19 (TCRdb year 2020). Some background on the complete study: The collaborator samples originated in the United States, Italy and Spain and spanned the acute and convalescent phases of COVID-19. Where available, HLA class I and class II types were obtained from metadata supplied by the sample provider rather than from assay-based typing. A freely available public database, intended as a resource for researchers studying the immune response to SARS-CoV-2, is where the repertoires were released. The prospective study material was composed of cDNA or gDNA derived from T cells, B-cell-depleted T cells, or PBMCs. The dataset comprised deeply sampled blood TCRbeta repertoires from subjects exposed to, actively infected with, or recovered from COVID-19. Samples were obtained from the ongoing ImmuneRACE study (first 160 participants) and from over a thousand subjects provided by 6 global collaborators. Nearly every sample came with metadata listing a de-identified subject ID, COVID-19 status, age in years and sex. Overall results and qualifications from the work: How much clinical and demographic metadata was included differed by source and by participant, and the metadata was provided uncurated.

The collaborating institutions used their own protocols to collect whole blood in K2EDTA tubes. For TCRbeta analysis, collaborators shipped samples as frozen whole blood, isolated PBMCs, or DNA extracted from either of those sample types. Comments on this clone: It lacks a known antigen. Base qualities are not provided; no much larger clone lies one nucleotide away.

V is pared back by 4 bases and J by 4 bases, with 10 bases lying between the germline termini. In the germline V gene, CDR1 corresponds to SGHTA and CDR2 to FQGNSA. The CDR3 spans 13 residues, from the cysteine through the phenylalanine. Only the CDR3 DNA stays, 39 bases, in frame from base 1. TCRbeta CDR3 regions were amplified from genomic DNA by means of the immunoSEQ Assay, a bias-controlled multiplex PCR. As for the original processing: The number of nucleated cells in each sample was estimated from the amplification of reference gene primers within the assay. Sequence reads were collapsed and filtered to measure the absolute abundance of every unique TCRbeta CDR3 rearrangement. For each sample, productive Simpson clonality was calculated by taking the square root of Simpson's diversity index across productive rearrangements. The source is immuneACCESS, and TCRdb retained only in-frame sequences with V and J called. Part of the clones is not carried over; for the studies checked, unresolved V genes explain less than half of this, and the remainder is unexplained. V and J calls and clone size are those listed in that table; D and trimming were worked out from the DNA. The sample includes approximately 100,000 clones, with around 90% observed a single time. The ten most abundant clones make up roughly 6.5% of the sample.

The receptor's source is a woman between 55 and 75 years old with acute or convalescent COVID-19. The rearranged chain carries TRBV7-2 and TRBJ1-1; tentative D gene TRBD1, with 5 bases matching. Sequencing was performed on peripheral blood. The CDR3 amino acid sequence is: CASSSQRGTEAFF. In nucleotides, the sequence is TGTGCCAGCAGCTCTCAAAGGGGCACTGAAGCTTTCTTT.